This T cell receptor (beta chain) was recovered during a study of patients and donors after allogeneic stem cell transplantation. Unmatched junction bases numbered 6, after V lost 0 bases and J lost 0 bases. This CDR3 is built from 19 residues. Via MiXCR, TCRdb re-called the RT-PCR reads, giving one row per CDR3 protein. The repertoire holds some 160,000 distinct CDR3 sequences, with 24% as singletons. The table lists this clonotype with a count of one. The genes are TRBV12-3 or TRBV12-4 and TRBJ2-7, with 15 bases fitting TRBD2. Material for sequencing was blood, either unsorted or a sorted T cell fraction (not recorded which). The receptor comes from a human donor who was either an allogeneic HSCT recipient or a stem cell or donor lymphocyte infusion donor (not recorded which). It is not recorded whose cells these are; they may come from a transplant donor. The DNA for the CDR3 is TGTGCCAGCAGTTTAGCCGGGACTAGCGGGAGGAAGAGCTCCTACGAGCAGTACTTC. Amino acids: CASSLAGTSGRKSSYEQYF.